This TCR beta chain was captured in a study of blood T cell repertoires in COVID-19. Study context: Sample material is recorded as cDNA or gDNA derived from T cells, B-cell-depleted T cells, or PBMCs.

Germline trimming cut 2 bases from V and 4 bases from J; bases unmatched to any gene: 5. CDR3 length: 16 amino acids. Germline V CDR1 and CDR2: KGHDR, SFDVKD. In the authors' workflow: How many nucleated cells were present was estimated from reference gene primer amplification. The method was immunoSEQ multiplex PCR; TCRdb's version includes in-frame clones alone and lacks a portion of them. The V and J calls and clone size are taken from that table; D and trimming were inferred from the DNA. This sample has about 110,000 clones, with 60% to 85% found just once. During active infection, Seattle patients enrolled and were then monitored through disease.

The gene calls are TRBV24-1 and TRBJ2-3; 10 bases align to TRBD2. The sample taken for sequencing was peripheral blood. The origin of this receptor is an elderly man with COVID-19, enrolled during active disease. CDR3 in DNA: TGTGCCACCAGTGATTGGCTAGCGGGAGTATCAGATACGCAGTATTTT. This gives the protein CATSDWLAGVSDTQYF.